One and the same sample provided the 20 T cell receptor beta chains below, sequenced in a study of shared clonotypes between healthy human individuals. The table came from immunoSEQ multiplex PCR; TCRdb's copy has only in-frame clones and leaves some out. Of about 2.5 million clones in the sample, roughly 92% were seen once. The sample was naive CD4+ T cells from PBMCs. Subset denoted: CD45RA+ positively selected. The receptors shown here come from a young man in good health. Some clones in this sample may be carry-over from other donors' samples.

This chain joins TRBV11-2 and TRBJ1-1; TRBD1 matches 11 bases. The junction had 10 bases not matched to a gene; V was cut back by 5 bases and J by 5 bases. CDR1 SGHAT and CDR2 FQNNGV come from the germline V gene. The CDR3 is 16 residues long. CDR3 amino acids: CASSPRTGGGETEAFF. DNA of the CDR3: TGTGCCAGCAGCCCTCGGACAGGGGGCGGTGAGACTGAAGCTTTCTTT.

The gene calls are TRBV4-2 and TRBJ2-3; 10 bases match TRBD2. The CDR3 runs 18 residues. In germline, CDR1 is LGHNA, CDR2 YNFKEQ. The V segment lost 2 bases and the J segment 2 bases; nucleotides outside the gene matches: 10. This CDR3 is CASSQTGTSEGVTDTQYF. The CDR3 coding sequence is TGTGCCAGCAGCCAAACCGGGACTAGCGAAGGGGTCACAGATACGCAGTATTTT.

The chain employs TRBV14 and TRBJ1-1, with D possibly TRBD1 on 6 matching bases. This CDR3 region has 12 residues. Germline loops: CDR1 SGHDN, CDR2 FVKESK. Trimming took 3 bases from V and 9 from J, leaving 11 bases between them. The CDR3 is CASSHTGIKAFF. The CDR3 DNA follows: TGTGCCAGCAGCCATACAGGGATAAAAGCTTTCTTT.

The genes are TRBV11-3 and TRBJ2-3; 7 positions agree with TRBD2. Per germline, CDR1 SGHNT and CDR2 YENEEA. There are 16 residues in the CDR3. Trimming at V came to 5 bases and at J to 4 bases, leaving 12 bases not matched to a gene. The CDR3 loop is CASSHTGTGRADTQYF. The CDR3 bases are TGTGCCAGCAGCCATACCGGGACTGGGAGGGCAGATACGCAGTATTTT.

V gene TRBV5-1 combines with J gene TRBJ2-1, with 8 bases aligning to TRBD2. The V segment lost 5 bases and the J segment 7 bases; nucleotides outside the gene matches: 11. This CDR3 spans 15 amino acids. CDR1 SGHRS and CDR2 YFSETQ come from the germline V gene. The chain's CDR3 is CASREGSGIGNEQFF. CDR3 DNA sequence: TGCGCCAGCAGAGAAGGTAGCGGGATCGGAAATGAGCAGTTCTTC. Using reference TRBV5-1 and TRBJ2-1 for the parts outside the CDR3, the full variable domain is KAGVTQTPRYLIKTRGQQVTLSCSPISGHRSVSWYQQTPGQGLQFLFEYFSETQRNKGNFPGRFSGRQFSNSRSEMNVSTLELGDSALYLCASREGSGIGNEQFFGPGTRLTVL.

The chain carries TRBV7-6 and TRBJ2-3, with no clear D. The germline V gene encodes CDR1 SGHVS and CDR2 FNYEAQ. The CDR3 runs to 12 residues. V shed 3 bases and J shed 4 bases, with 5 bases lying between them. CDR3 DNA: TGTGCCAGCAGCTTTATAGCAGATACGCAGTATTTT. This codes for CASSFIADTQYF.

The gene calls are TRBV6-5 and TRBJ2-5; D call uncertain. The V gene's germline CDR1 is MNHEY and CDR2 SVGAGI. This CDR3 is 14 amino acids long. Trimming removed 2 bases from V and 5 bases from J, with 12 bases in between. The CDR3 protein is CASSYGRSGETQYF. In nucleotides, the CDR3 is TGTGCCAGCAGTTACGGTCGTTCAGGCGAGACCCAGTACTTC.

V is TRBV11-1 and J is TRBJ2-7; 10 positions match TRBD1. Germline CDR1 and CDR2: SGHAT and FQDESV (reference sequence). The CDR3 is made up of 18 amino acids. V shed 3 bases and J 4 bases; nucleotides not matched to a gene: 15. The CDR3 protein is CASSFRGQGLGEGYEQYF. The DNA for the CDR3 is TGTGCCAGCAGCTTTCGGGGACAGGGGCTTGGAGAGGGGTACGAGCAGTACTTC.

The gene calls are TRBV6-1 and TRBJ1-2; D is perhaps TRBD1 (5 bases). V was shortened by 6 bases and J by 5 bases, with 19 bases between the two germline ends. CDR3 size: 15 residues. Germline V gene lookup returns CDR1 MNHNS and CDR2 SASEGT. The CDR3 bases are TGTGCCAGCAGCCAGGAGAGCCCAGGGTTATATGGCTACACCTTC. It specifies CASSQESPGLYGYTF.

The chain links TRBV29-1 to TRBJ2-1; D remains unclear. The length of the CDR3 is 16 residues. The V and J ends lost 0 bases and 9 bases respectively, with 21 bases between them. Per germline, CDR1 SQVTM and CDR2 ANQGSEA. The CDR3 nucleotides read TGCAGCGTTGAAGATCCGATAGTAGTCGCATTTGCTGAGCAGTTCTTC. It specifies CSVEDPIVVAFAEQFF.

The J gene is TRBJ2-1, the V gene TRBV4-2; maybe TRBD2 (6 bases). The CDR3 loop spans 16 amino acids. Trimming left V 0 bases short and J 9 bases short, with 18 bases between. The germline V gene encodes CDR1 LGHNA and CDR2 YNFKEQ. CDR3 protein: CASSQEIAGRTREQFF. The CDR3 DNA reads TGTGCCAGCAGCCAAGAGATTGCGGGACGAACTCGTGAGCAGTTCTTC.

This chain links TRBV28 with TRBJ2-1; D unclear. The CDR3 extends over 15 amino acids. Germline V gene lookup returns CDR1 MDHEN and CDR2 SYDVKM. The germline V and J ends were trimmed by 1 base and 0 bases, with 7 bases remaining between them. The CDR3 sequence: CASSLLPSSYNEQFF. CDR3 in DNA: TGTGCCAGCAGTTTATTACCTAGCTCCTACAATGAGCAGTTCTTC.

This clone was detected once. This chain connects TRBV7-2 to TRBJ1-1, with D maybe TRBD1 (6 bases). Germline V gene sequence: CDR1 SGHTA, CDR2 FQGNSA. This CDR3 is built from 13 residues. The V end lost 5 bases, the J end lost 4 bases, and 11 bases lay between the germline ends. The CDR3 DNA sequence: TGTGCCAGCAGCAGCAACAGGGCCACTGAAGCTTTCTTT. This sequence encodes CASSSNRATEAFF.

This chain links TRBV9 with TRBJ2-1, with 9 bases lining up with TRBD1. The CDR3 loop spans 15 amino acids. Trimming took 4 bases from V and 6 from J; bases not matched to a gene: 8. The V gene's germline CDR1 is SGDLS and CDR2 YYNGEE. The CDR3 nucleotides read TGTGCCAGCAGCCCCGGGACAGGGCAGTTCAATGAGCAGTTCTTC. Protein: CASSPGTGQFNEQFF.

The chain has TRBV7-8 and TRBJ1-2; 11 bases line up with TRBD1. There are 15 residues in the CDR3. V lost 5 bases to trimming and J lost 8 bases; unmatched junction nucleotides: 10. CDR1 and CDR2 from the germline V gene are SGHVS and FQNEAQ. The CDR3 protein is CASSLRDRGSGGYTF. The CDR3 DNA follows: TGTGCCAGCAGCCTAAGGGACAGGGGGAGTGGGGGCTACACCTTC.

Remarks on this clone: The same CDR3 arises from other DNA sequences in this sample as well. This chain connects TRBV10-3 to TRBJ1-5; D perhaps matches TRBD1 (6 bases). The germline V gene has CDR1 ENHRY and CDR2 SYGVKD. This CDR3 has 13 residues. The germline V and J ends were trimmed by 8 bases and 0 bases, with 8 bases remaining between them. In DNA, the CDR3 is TGTGCCATCTCACAGGGTAGCAATCAGCCCCAGCATTTT. Amino acid sequence: CAISQGSNQPQHF.

As DNA, the CDR3 is TGTGCCAGCATTTGGACAGGGAAGACTGAAGCTTTCTTT. The encoded protein is CASIWTGKTEAFF. This sequence joins TRBV28 and TRBJ1-1; 8 bases are a match to TRBD1. Germline CDR1 MDHEN, CDR2 SYDVKM. The CDR3 runs to 13 residues. V gave up 7 bases and J gave up 5 bases; unmatched junction bases: 6.

The rearrangement uses TRBV19 and TRBJ1-2; D not certain. The CDR3 runs 13 residues. Germline V gene lookup returns CDR1 LNHDA and CDR2 SQIVND (reference sequence). Between the trimmed V and J ends, which lost 6 bases and 7 bases, there was a span of 15 bases. The CDR3 loop is CASSNPRERGYTF. CDR3 bases: TGTGCCAGTAGCAACCCCCGGGAGCGTGGCTACACCTTC. The whole variable domain, remainder taken from reference TRBV19 and TRBJ1-2, is DGGITQSPKYLFRKEGQNVTLSCEQNLNHDAMYWYRQDPGQGLRLIYYSQIVNDFQKGDIAEGYSVSREKKESFPLTVTSAQKNPTAFYLCASSNPRERGYTFGSGTRLTVV.

The chain links TRBV5-4 to TRBJ2-5; D gene ambiguous. V shed 0 bases and J shed 3 bases, with 12 bases lying between them. Germline V gives CDR1 SGHNT, CDR2 YYREEE (reference sequence). CDR3 length: 15 amino acids. In DNA, the CDR3 is TGTGCCAGCAGCTTGGCCGGAGTAGCAAAAGAGACCCAGTACTTC. Translating gives CASSLAGVAKETQYF.

The V call is TRBV28, the J call TRBJ2-1; 12 bases are a match to TRBD2. CDR1 is MDHEN and CDR2 is SYDVKM in the germline V gene. There are 14 residues in the CDR3. J gave up 10 bases and V 6 bases, and 7 bases lay outside the gene matches. The CDR3 loop reads CASRRLAGVAEQFF. The CDR3 nucleotides are TGTGCCAGCAGGAGACTAGCGGGAGTCGCCGAGCAGTTCTTC.